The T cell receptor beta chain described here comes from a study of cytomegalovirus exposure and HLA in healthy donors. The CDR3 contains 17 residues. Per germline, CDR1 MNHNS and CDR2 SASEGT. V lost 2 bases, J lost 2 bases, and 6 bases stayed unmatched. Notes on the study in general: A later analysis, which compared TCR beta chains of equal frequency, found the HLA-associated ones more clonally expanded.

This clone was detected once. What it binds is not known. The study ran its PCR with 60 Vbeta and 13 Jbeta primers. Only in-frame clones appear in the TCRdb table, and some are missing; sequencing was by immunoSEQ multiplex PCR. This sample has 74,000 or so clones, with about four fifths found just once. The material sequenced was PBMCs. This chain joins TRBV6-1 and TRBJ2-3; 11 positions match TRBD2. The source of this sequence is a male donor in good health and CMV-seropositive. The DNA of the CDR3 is TGTGCCAGCAGTGAACCGTCGGGACTAGCGGACACAGATACGCAGTATTTT. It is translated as CASSEPSGLADTDTQYF.